This T cell receptor (beta chain) was captured in a study of cytomegalovirus exposure and HLA in healthy donors. Study-level points and caveats: Several top significant clusters appeared, in a later analysis, to be linked to common viral pathogens. High specificity and sensitivity for cytomegalovirus status were reported for the classifier. There were reportedly fewer N-insertions in an Asian-associated ancestry cluster than the roughly 700-donor mean, in a later analysis.

Germline V lookup: CDR1 MDHEN, CDR2 SYDVKM. This CDR3 is 16 amino acids long. J gave up 6 bases and V 2 bases, and 9 bases lay outside the gene matches. A word on this clone: The antigen is unknown.

The PCR had 60 Vbeta and 13 Jbeta primers. Produced via immunoSEQ multiplex PCR; TCRdb's table is partial and in-frame only. Of some 130,000 clones listed, approximately 80% are singletons. The clonotype originates from a male donor in good health and CMV-seropositive. Input material: PBMCs. The V and J genes are TRBV28 and TRBJ1-2; 10 nucleotides match TRBD1. The CDR3 sequence: CASSLLRGQGSDGYTF. CDR3 in DNA: TGTGCCAGCAGTTTACTTCGGGGACAGGGGTCAGATGGCTACACCTTC.